Below, one TCR beta chain is given with its context. Participants were aged about 18 to 90 years, lived in around 25 US areas, and enrolled virtually. The CDR3 totals 14 residues. The V gene lost 6 bases and the J gene lost 0 bases, with 8 bases spanning the gap. CDR1 and CDR2 from the germline V gene are SNHLY and FYNNEI. Profiling relied on immunoSEQ multiplex PCR, and the TCRdb table lists in-frame clones only, not all of them. The table shows about 480,000 clones, with around 87% occurring only once. This specimen comes from a study of blood T cell repertoires in COVID-19. Sequenced: PBMCs or T cells enriched from blood (not recorded which). The genes are TRBV2 and TRBJ2-2, with no clear D. This TCR derives from a woman between 40 and 55 years old who had recovered from COVID-19. The CDR3 protein is CASSYSSNTGELFF. The CDR3 DNA follows: TGTGCCAGCAGCTACTCTTCGAACACCGGGGAGCTGTTTTTT.